The 23 T cell receptor beta chains below were found in one sample sequenced in a study of human T cells and chemical hapten exposure. MiXCR, applied by TCRdb to the RACE reads, yields one record per CDR3 protein. Of about 250,000 distinct CDR3 sequences listed, about 7.7% are singletons. Stated time point: pre-sensitization, week 0. Treatment indicated: therapeutic diphenylcyclopropenone sensitization with weekly scalp DPC. The sequencing used whole blood, collected in connection with sensitization to the hapten diphenylcyclopropenone (DPC). The receptors shown here come from a man aged 18 to 30 with alopecia areata. Some clones in this sample may be carry-over from other donors' samples.

In its sample, this clonotype was seen many times. The genes are TRBV7-3 and TRBJ1-1; 9 positions agree with TRBD1. Trimming took 5 bases from V and 5 from J; bases not matched to a gene: 6. The CDR3 runs to 14 residues. Germline loops: CDR1 SGHTA, CDR2 FQGTGA. In DNA, the CDR3 is TGTGCCAGCAGCACACAGGGGGCTGAGACTGAAGCTTTCTTT. It specifies CASSTQGAETEAFF.

This clonotype was detected ten times or more. V is TRBV7-8 and J is TRBJ1-1, with 9 bases matching TRBD1. CDR1 is SGHVS and CDR2 is FQNEAQ in the germline V gene. V lost 4 bases to trimming and J lost 0 bases; unmatched junction nucleotides: 9. This CDR3 has 17 amino acids. The CDR3 bases are TGTGCCAGCAGCTCCGCCGGGACAGGGCACATGAACACTGAAGCTTTCTTT. Amino acid sequence: CASSSAGTGHMNTEAFF.

This clonotype was seen at least ten times. The gene calls are TRBV28 and TRBJ1-1; unclear D gene. Germline V gene lookup returns CDR1 MDHEN and CDR2 SYDVKM. There are 12 residues in the CDR3. Trimming pared 6 bases from V and 0 bases from J, leaving 5 bases between. The CDR3, as DNA: TGTGCCAGCAGGTTGTTGAACACTGAAGCTTTCTTT. This encodes CASRLLNTEAFF.

This clonotype was detected a few times. V and J are TRBV11-2 and TRBJ2-3, with D uncertain. Germline lookup yields CDR1 SGHAT and CDR2 FQNNGV. Trimming stripped 1 base from V and 6 bases from J, with 5 bases between. There are 12 residues in the CDR3. CDR3 in amino acids: CASSLAQDTQYF. The CDR3 DNA reads TGTGCCAGCAGCTTAGCCCAGGATACGCAGTATTTT.

There are many counts of this clonotype. V gene TRBV7-9 combines with J gene TRBJ1-1; 10 bases fit TRBD1. Germline CDR1 and CDR2: SEHNR and FQNEAQ (reference sequence). The CDR3 totals 12 residues. The junction had 4 bases not matched to a gene; V was cut back by 8 bases and J by 7 bases. The CDR3 region has the DNA TGTGCCAGCTGGGACAGGGGAAGTGAAGCTTTCTTT. This encodes CASWDRGSEAFF.

This chain links TRBV28 with TRBJ2-7; no reliable D call. Germline CDR1 reads MDHEN; CDR2 reads SYDVKM. The germline V and J ends were trimmed by 3 bases and 2 bases, with 23 bases remaining between them. This CDR3 is built from 18 residues. CDR3 sequence reads: CASSLADSGRRSAYEQYF. The CDR3 coding sequence is TGTGCCAGCAGTTTGGCTGATAGTGGACGGCGGTCGGCCTACGAGCAGTACTTC.

This clonotype has ten or more counts. The chain joins TRBV4-1 to TRBJ1-6; weak D call: TRBD1 (6 bases). CDR3 length: 17 residues. V dropped 0 bases and J dropped 4 bases, with 13 bases sitting between them. Germline assignment: CDR1 MGHRA and CDR2 YSYEKL. CDR3 bases: TGCGCCAGCAGCCAAGATCCCCAGGACAGATATAATTCACCCCTCCACTTT. Its translation is CASSQDPQDRYNSPLHF.

This clonotype has at least ten counts. V and J are TRBV7-2 and TRBJ1-6; 10 nucleotides line up with TRBD1. The V and J ends lost 1 base and 7 bases, in that order; junction bases with no gene match: 7. CDR3 length: 17 amino acids. CDR1 and CDR2 (germline): SGHTA, FQGNSA. The CDR3 sequence: CASSLVRLGQGNSPLHF. The CDR3 DNA follows: TGTGCCAGCAGCTTAGTTCGGTTGGGACAGGGGAATTCACCCCTCCACTTT.

This clonotype has only a few counts. The CDR3 DNA reads TGTGCCAGCAGGGTGGGAGGGACAGACACCTACGAGCAGTACTTC. Its translation is CASRVGGTDTYEQYF. V usage is TRBV28 and J usage is TRBJ2-7; D tentatively fits TRBD1 or TRBD2 (7 bases each). V lost 6 bases, J lost 2 bases, and 17 bases lay in between. The CDR3 length is 15 residues. The germline V gene has CDR1 MDHEN and CDR2 SYDVKM.

Details on this clonotype: One end of the junction fails to match germline, which may point to a read error. The CDR3 here is CASRPTGGLSHF. CDR3 nucleotides: TGTGCCAGCAGACCTACAGGGGGCCTTTCGCATTTT. The gene calls are TRBV12-3 or TRBV12-4 and TRBJ2-3; 9 nucleotides agree with TRBD1. The CDR3 covers 12 residues.

This clonotype came up many times. This chain links TRBV29-1 with TRBJ2-7; 7 bases are shared with TRBD1. Germline V gene data show CDR1 as SQVTM and CDR2 as ANQGSEA. This CDR3 has 12 amino acids. J lost 2 bases, V lost 6 bases, and 4 bases had no gene match. In nucleotides, the CDR3 is TGCAGCGTGGGACAGACCCCCTACGAGCAGTACTTC. Translation gives CSVGQTPYEQYF.

There are many counts of this clonotype. The chain employs TRBV6-2 or TRBV6-3 and TRBJ1-1; D unclear. The V end was cut by 5 bases, the J end by 0 bases, with 7 bases between. Looked up from germline, CDR1 is MNHEY and CDR2 is SVGEGT. The CDR3 totals 13 residues. The CDR3 is CASSDQLNTEAFF. The CDR3 nucleotides are TGTGCCAGCAGTGATCAGTTGAACACTGAAGCTTTCTTT.

This clonotype was seen a few times. The rearrangement uses TRBV4-1 and TRBJ1-1; TRBD1 aligns across 7 bases. This CDR3 has 15 residues. The germline CDR1 and CDR2 sequences are MGHRA and YSYEKL. The ends lost 4 bases at V and 11 bases at J; junction bases unmatched: 16. CDR3 amino acids: CASSPRQGVQVLAFF. The DNA for the CDR3 is TGCGCCAGCAGCCCCCGACAGGGAGTCCAAGTGTTGGCTTTCTTT.

This clonotype was seen at least ten times. The chain has TRBV18 and TRBJ1-1; TRBD1 aligns across 9 bases. CDR3 length: 16 amino acids. V shed 4 bases and J 3 bases; nucleotides not matched to a gene: 9. CDR1 KGHSH and CDR2 LQKENI come from the germline V gene. The CDR3 DNA is TGTGCCAGCTCACACCTAGGACAGGGGAAGGACACTGAAGCTTTCTTT. Residues: CASSHLGQGKDTEAFF.

The chain carries TRBV29-1 and TRBJ2-7; 7 bases fit TRBD2. Germline lookup yields CDR1 SQVTM and CDR2 ANQGSEA. The CDR3 spans 17 residues. With 1 base clipped from V and 3 bases from J, the junction kept 15 bases outside the gene matches. CDR3 region: CSVEAHEREDDFYEQYF. CDR3 coding DNA: TGCAGCGTTGAAGCCCATGAACGGGAGGATGATTTCTACGAGCAGTACTTC.

This clonotype was counted only a few times. The chain has TRBV4-3 and TRBJ2-6, with D perhaps TRBD1 (5 bases). V dropped 4 bases and J dropped 0 bases, with 7 bases sitting between them. This CDR3 region has 15 residues. The germline CDR1 and CDR2 sequences are LGHNA and YSLEER. The chain's CDR3 is CASSPQASGANVLTF. The DNA of the CDR3 is TGCGCCAGCAGCCCACAGGCCTCTGGGGCCAACGTCCTGACTTTC.

The chain joins TRBV2 to TRBJ1-1; D remains ambiguous. This CDR3 is 11 amino acids long. Deletions cut 6 bases from V and 11 bases from J, with 13 bases between. CDR1 is SNHLY and CDR2 is FYNNEI in the germline V gene. The CDR3 loop is CASSGGLDAFF. Written as DNA, the CDR3 is TGTGCCAGCAGCGGCGGGTTGGATGCTTTCTTT.

This clonotype was seen only a few times. J is TRBJ2-5 and V is TRBV4-3, with a tentative D call TRBD1 (5 bases). Germline CDR1 reads LGHNA; CDR2 reads YSLEER. This CDR3 is built from 14 residues. The V and J ends lost 0 bases and 5 bases respectively, with 10 bases between them. The CDR3 loop is CASSQDVSGETQYF. CDR3 in DNA: TGCGCCAGCAGCCAAGATGTGTCAGGGGAGACCCAGTACTTC.

This chain uses TRBV6-5 with TRBJ1-5; D unclear. The germline CDR1 and CDR2 sequences are MNHEY and SVGAGI. This CDR3 contains 14 residues. Trimming left V 5 bases short and J 5 bases short, with 13 bases between. This chain's CDR3 is CASSQSEPDQPQHF. CDR3 bases: TGTGCCAGCAGTCAATCCGAGCCCGATCAGCCCCAGCATTTT.

The gene calls are TRBV7-2 and TRBJ1-2; D gene ambiguous. Between the trimmed V and J ends, which lost 0 bases and 4 bases, there was a span of 9 bases. Germline assignment: CDR1 SGHTA and CDR2 FQGNSA. The CDR3 covers 14 residues. The CDR3 region has the DNA TGTGCCAGCAGCTTAGCGGCGGGCACCTATGGCTACACCTTC. Its protein product is CASSLAAGTYGYTF.

This chain connects TRBV7-2 to TRBJ1-3; no clear D. This CDR3 has 15 residues. V was shortened by 1 base and J by 0 bases, with 7 bases between the two germline ends. In germline, CDR1 is SGHTA, CDR2 FQGNSA. The CDR3 coding sequence is TGTGCCAGCAGCTTAGTCCCACCCTCTGGAAACACCATATATTTT. As protein: CASSLVPPSGNTIYF.

Only a few counts were recorded for this clonotype. The V call is TRBV12-3 or TRBV12-4, the J call TRBJ1-4, with a tentative D call TRBD1 (5 bases). Between the trimmed V and J ends, which lost 2 bases and 10 bases, there was a span of 11 bases. The CDR3 spans 13 residues. DNA for the CDR3: TGTGCCAGCAGTTTAAACTTGGGGGGAAAACTGTTTTTT. Encoded protein: CASSLNLGGKLFF.

The DNA for the CDR3 is TGTGCCAGCAGTCTCCGGGGGAGCGCCACAGATACGCAGTATTTT. Its protein product is CASSLRGSATDTQYF. This sequence joins TRBV12-3 or TRBV12-4 and TRBJ2-3; tentatively, D is TRBD2 (6 bases). The CDR3 loop spans 15 amino acids. Deletions cut 5 bases from V and 2 bases from J, with 14 bases between.